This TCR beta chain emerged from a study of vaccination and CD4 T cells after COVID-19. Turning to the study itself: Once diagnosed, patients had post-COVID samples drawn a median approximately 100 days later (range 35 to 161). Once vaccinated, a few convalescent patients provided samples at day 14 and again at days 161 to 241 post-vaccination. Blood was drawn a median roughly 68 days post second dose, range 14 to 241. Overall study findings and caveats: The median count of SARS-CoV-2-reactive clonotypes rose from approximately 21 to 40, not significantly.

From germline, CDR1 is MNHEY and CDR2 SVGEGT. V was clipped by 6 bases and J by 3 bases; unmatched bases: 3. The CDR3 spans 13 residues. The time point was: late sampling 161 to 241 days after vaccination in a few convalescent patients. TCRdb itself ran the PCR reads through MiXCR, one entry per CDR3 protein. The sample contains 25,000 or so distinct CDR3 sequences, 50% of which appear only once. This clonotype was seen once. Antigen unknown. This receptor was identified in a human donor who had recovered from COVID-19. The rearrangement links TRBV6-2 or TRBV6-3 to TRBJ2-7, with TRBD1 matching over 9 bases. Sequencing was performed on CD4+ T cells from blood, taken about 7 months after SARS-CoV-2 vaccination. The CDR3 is CASRQTGGYEQYF. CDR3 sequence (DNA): TGTGCCAGCAGGCAGACAGGGGGCTACGAGCAGTACTTC.